Below, 14 T cell receptor beta chains from the same sample are listed, as sequenced in a study of blood T cell repertoires in COVID-19. Some clones are missing from TCRdb's copy, which holds only in-frame ones; the method was immunoSEQ multiplex PCR. The sample lists approximately 120,000 clones, around 80% occurring once. Sequencing input: peripheral blood. Receptors originate from a human donor in a cohort sampled during active COVID-19.

This chain links TRBV7-8 with TRBJ2-2; 7 nucleotides align to TRBD1. Trimming cost V 3 bases and J 7 bases; bases outside gene matches: 8. Per germline, CDR1 SGHVS and CDR2 FQNEAQ. This CDR3 region has 15 residues. The CDR3 is CASSFVTGSGGELFF. CDR3 sequence (DNA): TGTGCCAGCAGCTTTGTGACAGGGTCGGGCGGGGAGCTGTTTTTT.

The CDR3 is CASSGRTGENTEAFF. CDR3 in DNA: TGCGCCAGCAGCGGCCGGACAGGGGAGAACACTGAAGCTTTCTTT. The genes are TRBV5-1 and TRBJ1-1; 9 nucleotides line up with TRBD1. Germline trimming cut 4 bases from V and 1 base from J; bases unmatched to any gene: 5. This CDR3 is built from 15 residues. In germline, CDR1 is SGHRS, CDR2 YFSETQ.

The J gene is TRBJ1-1, the V gene TRBV28, with D unclear. Germline V gene data show CDR1 as MDHEN and CDR2 as SYDVKM. Trimming stripped 7 bases from V and 5 bases from J, with 14 bases between. CDR3 length: 13 residues. CDR3 sequence: CASTLPQRTEAFF. The CDR3 coding sequence is TGTGCCAGCACCCTCCCTCAGAGGACTGAAGCTTTCTTT.

The rearrangement joins TRBV5-1 to TRBJ2-5; TRBD2 matches at 7 bases. The junction had 9 bases not matched to a gene; V was cut back by 4 bases and J by 3 bases. The CDR3 runs to 15 residues. Per the germline V gene, CDR1 is SGHRS and CDR2 is YFSETQ. DNA for the CDR3: TGCGCCAGCAGCCACGAGCGGGGCCTGGAAGAGACCCAGTACTTC. It encodes CASSHERGLEETQYF.

The chain recombines TRBV20-1 with TRBJ1-4; the match to TRBD1 covers 11 bases. Germline V gene lookup returns CDR1 DFQATT and CDR2 SNEGSKA (reference sequence). V lost 3 bases and J lost 6; bases outside the gene matches: 3. This CDR3 contains 14 residues. CDR3 sequence (DNA): TGCAGTGCTAGTCGGACAGGGGGCTATGAAAAACTGTTTTTT. It translates to CSASRTGGYEKLFF.

The rearrangement joins TRBV25-1 to TRBJ2-7; D perhaps matches TRBD2 (6 bases). Germline V CDR1 and CDR2: MGHDK, SYGVNS. The germline V and J ends were trimmed by 8 bases and 5 bases, with 19 bases remaining between them. CDR3 length equals 14 residues. The CDR3: CASGGSPVLDEQYF. The CDR3 bases are TGTGCCAGCGGAGGGTCCCCGGTGTTGGACGAGCAGTACTTC.

Only one count was recorded for this clone. The chain employs TRBV5-6 and TRBJ1-2, with D uncertain. The CDR3 sequence is 14 residues long. The ends were cut back, 4 bases at V and 2 bases at J, with 12 bases in the middle. Germline V gene sequence: CDR1 SGHDT, CDR2 YYEEEE. The CDR3 reads CASSPEGANYGYTF. The DNA of the CDR3 is TGTGCCAGCAGCCCCGAGGGTGCAAACTATGGCTACACCTTC.

The V and J genes are TRBV3-1 (or the pseudogene TRBV3-2) and TRBJ2-3; 7 bases align to TRBD2. The V gene end was trimmed by 4 bases and the J gene end by 2 bases; junction bases not matched to a gene: 3. Germline V gene sequence: CDR1 LGHDT, CDR2 YNNKEL (reference sequence). This CDR3 is built from 14 residues. The CDR3 here is CASSRGTTTDTQYF. The CDR3 coding sequence is TGTGCCAGCAGCCGAGGGACTACCACAGATACGCAGTATTTT.

The chain uses TRBV5-1 and TRBJ1-3; D remains unclear. The CDR3 has 21 residues. Germline CDR1 and CDR2: SGHRS and YFSETQ. Trimming removed 0 bases at V and 4 bases at J, with 29 bases between. The CDR3 here is CASSLGLHGSSTSGLGNTIYF. The CDR3, as DNA: TGCGCCAGCAGCTTGGGCCTCCACGGGTCCTCAACGTCTGGGTTAGGAAACACCATATATTTT.

The chain carries TRBV5-1 and TRBJ2-6; TRBD1 might be the D (5 bases). CDR3 length: 17 residues. V was cut by 5 bases and J by 4 bases, with 19 bases left in between. CDR1 is SGHRS and CDR2 is YFSETQ in the germline V gene. In nucleotides, the CDR3 is TGCGCCAGCAGTTTACGGTACCCAGGGTTAGGGGCCAACGTCCTGACTTTC. It yields the protein CASSLRYPGLGANVLTF.

The chain combines TRBV9 with TRBJ2-3; D gene ambiguous. The CDR3 totals 12 residues. V shed 7 bases and J shed 1 base, with 7 bases lying between them. Germline-derived CDR1 and CDR2 are SGDLS and YYNGEE. The chain's CDR3 is CASSQGTDTQYF. The DNA for the CDR3 is TGTGCCAGCTCCCAGGGCACAGATACGCAGTATTTT.

The V and J genes are TRBV6-5 and TRBJ1-1; D remains unclear. V lost 5 bases to trimming and J lost 4 bases, with 17 bases between them. This CDR3 region has 15 residues. The germline CDR1 and CDR2 sequences are MNHEY and SVGAGI. The CDR3, as DNA: TGTGCCAGCAGTCTCCGCGAGGGTTCGACCACTGAAGCTTTCTTT. Translated: CASSLREGSTTEAFF.

This clone was found many times. The genes are TRBV3-1 (or the pseudogene TRBV3-2) and TRBJ1-6; 7 bases align to TRBD1. Germline V lookup: CDR1 LGHDT, CDR2 YNNKEL (reference sequence). V was clipped by 3 bases and J by 4 bases; unmatched bases: 9. The CDR3 runs 17 residues. The DNA of the CDR3 is TGTGCCAGCAGCCACTCAAGCCCGGGACAGTATAATTCACCCCTCCACTTT. This codes for CASSHSSPGQYNSPLHF.

The chain joins TRBV5-1 to TRBJ1-2; 11 nucleotides align to TRBD1. Germline CDR1 and CDR2: SGHRS and YFSETQ. The CDR3 covers 16 residues. The J segment lost 0 bases and the V segment lost 4 bases, leaving 5 bases of the junction unmatched. The DNA of the CDR3 is TGCGCCAGCAGCCGAAAGGGACAGGGGGCTAACTATGGCTACACCTTC. Protein sequence: CASSRKGQGANYGYTF.